This entry lists 16 T cell receptor beta chains sequenced from one sample in a study of shared clonotypes between healthy human individuals. Naive CD8 populations comprised CD45RO-negative cells positively selected for CCR7, excluding terminally differentiated effector memory CD45RA+ cells. Sequencing was performed with immunoSEQ multiplex PCR; in TCRdb, only in-frame clones are kept and a portion is missing. This table has about 2 million clones, just under 95% appearing once. Sequenced material: naive CD8+ T cells sorted from blood. Receptors originate from a man younger than 35 in good health.

The gene calls are TRBV13 and TRBJ1-1; D perhaps matches TRBD1 (5 bases). The length of the CDR3 is 16 residues. The V end was cut by 2 bases, the J end by 4 bases, with 17 bases between. Germline assignment: CDR1 PRHDT and CDR2 FYEKMQ (reference sequence). DNA of the CDR3: TGTGCCAGCAGCTTACGCCTTGCAGGGCGATTCACTGAAGCTTTCTTT. It translates to CASSLRLAGRFTEAFF.

The rearrangement links TRBV2 to TRBJ2-7; D gene uncertain. The CDR3 contains 14 residues. Germline CDR1 and CDR2: SNHLY and FYNNEI. Between the trimmed V and J ends, which lost 6 bases and 0 bases, there was a span of 12 bases. The CDR3 nucleotides are TGTGCCAGCAGGTTAGGACGCATCTCCTACGAGCAGTACTTC. It specifies CASRLGRISYEQYF.

Only one count was recorded for this clone. At the DNA level, this CDR3 is encoded by other sequences in the same sample as well. This chain joins TRBV2 and TRBJ1-1; TRBD1 agrees at 7 bases. There are 13 residues in the CDR3. J was trimmed by 5 bases and V by 6 bases; bases with no gene match: 6. Per germline, CDR1 SNHLY and CDR2 FYNNEI. The CDR3 DNA reads TGTGCCAGCAGGGAGGGGGCAGGGACTGAAGCTTTCTTT. Translated, it gives CASREGAGTEAFF.

The chain has TRBV11-2 and TRBJ2-5, with 8 bases identical to TRBD2. This CDR3 is built from 16 residues. V dropped 5 bases and J dropped 0; count of bases not matched to a gene: 8. Per the germline V gene, CDR1 is SGHAT and CDR2 is FQNNGV. DNA for the CDR3: TGTGCCAGCAGCCCCACGACTAGCGCGGACCAAGAGACCCAGTACTTC. Its translation: CASSPTTSADQETQYF.

The chain couples TRBV2 to TRBJ2-7, with D perhaps matching TRBD1 (6 bases). V dropped 2 bases and J dropped 2 bases, with 16 bases sitting between them. The CDR3 contains 16 residues. CDR1 and CDR2 from the germline V gene are SNHLY and FYNNEI. The CDR3 bases are TGTGCCAGCAGTGAAAGGGACACCCGAGCCCCCTACGAGCAGTACTTC. Its protein is CASSERDTRAPYEQYF.

The chain has TRBV2 and TRBJ2-4; D is undetermined. CDR3 length equals 11 residues. Trimming pared 2 bases from V and 13 bases from J, leaving 9 bases between. Germline V lookup: CDR1 SNHLY, CDR2 FYNNEI. Written as DNA, the CDR3 is TGTGCCAGCAGTGAAAACCTTTTACAGTACTTC. As protein: CASSENLLQYF.

This rearrangement joins TRBV7-9 to TRBJ2-2, with D perhaps matching TRBD2 (6 bases). This CDR3 region has 16 residues. The germline V and J ends were trimmed by 4 bases and 4 bases, with 16 bases remaining between them. Per germline, CDR1 SEHNR and CDR2 FQNEAQ (reference sequence). For the CDR3, the DNA is TGTGCCAGCAGCTCGGACCGGGGGTATGCCACCGGGGAGCTGTTTTTT. This translates into CASSSDRGYATGELFF.

This chain joins TRBV15 and TRBJ2-3, with D hard to call. Germline-derived CDR1 and CDR2 are LNHNV and YYDKDF (reference sequence). Deletions cut 5 bases from V and 2 bases from J, with 11 bases between. The CDR3 totals 14 residues. The CDR3 is CATSSRWATDTQYF. The CDR3 nucleotides read TGTGCCACCAGCTCCAGATGGGCCACAGATACGCAGTATTTT.

V gene TRBV4-3 combines with J gene TRBJ2-7; 8 bases are a match to TRBD2. The length of the CDR3 is 17 residues. After removal of 4 bases from V and 8 bases from J, the junction contained 19 bases not matched to a gene. Germline CDR1 LGHNA, CDR2 YSLEER. The CDR3, as DNA: TGCGCCAGCAGCCCAGGGGTTTCACCGGGACTAGAAAATCAGCAGTACTTC. It encodes CASSPGVSPGLENQQYF.

Concerning this clone: Other DNA sequences in the sample encode the same CDR3. The chain is built from TRBV9 and TRBJ1-1; TRBD1 is a possible D gene (5 bases). The germline V gene has CDR1 SGDLS and CDR2 YYNGEE. This CDR3 has 15 residues. V lost 2 bases and J lost 2, with 13 bases in between. The CDR3 spells CASSVGTGANTEAFF. As DNA, the CDR3 is TGTGCCAGCAGCGTGGGCACAGGAGCTAACACTGAAGCTTTCTTT. The full variable domain, with the rest looked up from reference TRBV9 and TRBJ1-1, is DSGVTQTPKHLITATGQRVTLRCSPRSGDLSVYWYQQSLDQGLQFLIQYYNGEERAKGNILERFSAQQFPDLHSELNLSSLELGDSALYFCASSVGTGANTEAFFGQGTRLTVV.

The CDR3 sequence: CSVHRDSSYEQYF. The DNA of the CDR3 is TGCAGCGTCCACCGGGACAGCTCCTACGAGCAGTACTTC. The chain employs TRBV29-1 and TRBJ2-7; 7 positions match TRBD1. The CDR3 loop spans 13 amino acids. Germline CDR1 and CDR2: SQVTM and ANQGSEA. V gave up 6 bases and J gave up 0 bases; unmatched junction bases: 5.

This chain connects TRBV6-5 to TRBJ2-7; the D is unclear. Trimming cost V 0 bases and J 4 bases, with 16 bases left between them. The CDR3 consists of 16 residues. Germline loops: CDR1 MNHEY, CDR2 SVGAGI. For the CDR3, the DNA is TGTGCCAGCAGTTACTCGATGGGTCCCGTTAGATACGAGCAGTACTTC. The encoded protein is CASSYSMGPVRYEQYF.

CDR3 bases: TGTGCCATCAGTGAGTCAGTGACTTCTACCTACGAGCAGTACTTC. Residues: CAISESVTSTYEQYF. The chain joins TRBV10-3 to TRBJ2-7; D remains unclear. Per the germline V gene, CDR1 is ENHRY and CDR2 is SYGVKD. Trimming took off 0 bases at V and 2 bases at J, with 11 bases between the two ends. The CDR3 is made up of 15 amino acids.

V usage is TRBV29-1 and J usage is TRBJ1-1; no reliable D call. The CDR3 covers 13 residues. Germline loops: CDR1 SQVTM, CDR2 ANQGSEA. V was cut by 2 bases and J by 1 base, with 8 bases left in between. The CDR3: CSVELPANTEAFF. The DNA for the CDR3 is TGCAGCGTTGAACTTCCAGCGAACACTGAAGCTTTCTTT.

The chain is built from TRBV6-1 and TRBJ2-5, with D possibly TRBD2 on 5 matching bases. The ends were cut back, 6 bases at V and 3 bases at J, with 14 bases in the middle. The germline gives CDR1 MNHNS, CDR2 SASEGT. The CDR3 consists of 14 residues. CDR3: CASRGPGKKETQYF. In nucleotides, the CDR3 is TGTGCCAGCAGGGGCCCGGGAAAAAAAGAGACCCAGTACTTC.

This CDR3 reads CASSPTGVTGELFF. The CDR3 DNA reads as TGTGCCAGCAGTCCGACAGGAGTCACCGGGGAGCTGTTTTTT. The chain joins TRBV6-5 to TRBJ2-2, with D possibly being TRBD1 (6 bases). The germline V and J ends were trimmed by 5 bases and 4 bases, with 11 bases remaining between them. CDR1 and CDR2 from the germline V gene are MNHEY and SVGAGI. The CDR3 runs to 14 residues.